The TCR beta chain under discussion was sequenced for a study of blood T cells in healthy people across ages. Study at large: Template switching recovered approximately one barcoded beta molecule for every two T cells.

CDR3 length: 13 amino acids. Trimming removed 0 bases from V and 7 bases from J, with 12 bases in between. The germline CDR1 and CDR2 sequences are DFQATT and SNEGSKA (reference sequence). Combining a sample-barcoded 5' primer with a J-beta primer mix, a second PCR ran for about 7 to 11 cycles. A minimum of 3 million CDR3-containing paired-end reads was obtained for each sample. TCRdb fed the 5' RACE reads into MiXCR, producing one record per CDR3 protein. The sample includes approximately 940,000 distinct CDR3 sequences, 40% to 60% of them seen just once. Comment on this clonotype: The antigen is not known.

General study results and limits: Whereas aged donors had fewer naive CD4+ cells, long-lived donors had more of them and higher diversity.

This receptor was taken from a man younger than 45 in good health. V gene TRBV20-1 combines with J gene TRBJ1-1; possibly TRBD1 for D (5 bases). The sequencing input was blood. CDR3 protein: CSARDLRGIEAFF. CDR3 nucleotides: TGCAGTGCTAGAGATCTAAGGGGTATTGAAGCTTTCTTT.